The rows below give T cell receptor beta chains drawn from one sample of a study of blood T cells in healthy people across ages. One entry per CDR3 protein, called by TCRdb with MiXCR from the 5' RACE reads. The sample lists 700,000 or so distinct CDR3 sequences, about 20% occurring once. The sequenced sample was blood. All receptors come from a man in his 70s in good health. Both conserved end residues are part of each CDR3.

>TRBV6-5|TRBJ1-2
CASTLLPGTNYGYTF
>TRBV11-2|TRBJ2-3
CASSLGLLASDTQYF
>TRBV7-9|TRBJ1-4
CASSLSVGLGRGEKLFF
>TRBV12-3/TRBV12-4|TRBJ1-1
CASSFRPVPNTEAFF
>TRBV28|TRBJ1-5
CASTSSNQPQHF
>TRBV12-3/TRBV12-4|TRBJ2-1
CASSPRGPNNEQFF
>TRBV5-6|TRBJ1-2
CASSPGQGKSYGYTF
>TRBV7-2|TRBJ1-4
CASTYRATNEKLFF
>TRBV20-1|TRBJ2-3
CSAREELGTDTQYF
>TRBV20-1|TRBJ2-4
CSAQTGGAPRSGRGNIQYF
>TRBV7-2|TRBJ1-2
CASTVPGLWDYGYTF
>TRBV24-1|TRBJ2-5
CATSDPTPQETQYF
>TRBV3-1|TRBJ2-3
CASSQDASRGTQYF
>TRBV5-1|TRBJ2-1
CASSFGLAAGEQFF
>TRBV11-1|TRBJ2-1
CASSLEGITRPHNNEQFF
>TRBV12-3/TRBV12-4|TRBJ1-2
CASARGTGYGYTF
>TRBV5-1|TRBJ2-1
CASSLGRQGTLFDNEQFF
>TRBV29-1|TRBJ2-3
CSATRLAITDTQYF
>TRBV21-1|TRBJ2-4
CASRIRVSKNIQYF
>TRBV20-1|TRBJ1-4
CSARGPGTGESNEKLFF
>TRBV19|TRBJ1-5
CASSSRETYSNQPQHF
>TRBV5-1|TRBJ1-1
CASSLEGSRYTEAFF
>TRBV21-1|TRBJ1-5
CASSKGRQGVNQPQHF
>TRBV7-9|TRBJ1-6
CASSQPSLSYNSPLHF
>TRBV12-3/TRBV12-4|TRBJ2-5
CASSQQGRKETQYF
>TRBV7-6|TRBJ1-5
CASSSGQAGGDQPQHF
>TRBV7-9|NA
CASSLWRDEQFF
>TRBV29-1|TRBJ2-4
CSVGADYHLAKNIQYF
>TRBV11-2|TRBJ2-1
CASSLGVGYNEQFF
>TRBV6-4|TRBJ1-1
CASSPGRHENTEAFF